Following are 32 T cell receptor beta chains from one sample sequenced in a study of control samples from healthy donors and cancer patients. Assay: immunoSEQ multiplex PCR; the TCRdb copy retains only in-frame clones and omits some. The sample includes some 28,000 clones, 70% to 85% seen only once; the top ten take about 20%. Sequenced input: PBMCs. The receptor set was obtained from a man aged 55 to 69 with head and neck cancer.

CDR3 in amino acids: CASSLRGTSNQPQHF. Here the CDR3 DNA reads TGTGCCAGCAGCTTGCGGGGAACTAGCAATCAGCCCCAGCATTTT. The V call is TRBV5-6, the J call TRBJ1-5, with D unclear. V was shortened by 1 base and J by 0 bases, with 8 bases between the two germline ends. The CDR3 length is 15 residues. The V gene's germline CDR1 is SGHDT and CDR2 YYEEEE.

The chain couples TRBV5-1 to TRBJ2-1; 13 bases map to TRBD2. The length of the CDR3 is 13 residues. Germline-derived CDR1 and CDR2 are SGHRS and YFSETQ. The V gene end was trimmed by 7 bases and the J gene end by 8 bases; junction bases not matched to a gene: 3. This chain's CDR3 is CASGTSGMYEQFF. The CDR3 coding sequence is TGCGCCAGCGGGACTAGCGGGATGTATGAGCAGTTCTTC.

The chain recombines TRBV28 with TRBJ1-1; D gene ambiguous. The CDR3 contains 14 residues. Between the trimmed V and J ends, which lost 8 bases and 0 bases, there was a span of 13 bases. Germline V gene data show CDR1 as MDHEN and CDR2 as SYDVKM. The CDR3 region is CASGVIGMNTEAFF. CDR3 bases: TGTGCCAGCGGTGTAATTGGAATGAACACTGAAGCTTTCTTT.

The chain is built from TRBV5-4 and TRBJ2-2; a weak D match, TRBD1 (6 bases). The V end lost 4 bases, the J end lost 6 bases, and 13 bases lay between the germline ends. The CDR3 is 14 amino acids. CDR1 is SGHNT and CDR2 is YYREEE in the germline V gene (reference sequence). CDR3 region: CASSRPQGSGELFF. The CDR3 nucleotides read TGTGCCAGCAGCAGACCCCAGGGGTCCGGGGAGCTGTTTTTT. Full variable domain (rest looked up from reference TRBV5-4 and TRBJ2-2): ETGVTQSPTHLIKTRGQQVTLRCSSQSGHNTVSWYQQALGQGPQFIFQYYREEENGRGNFPPRFSGLQFPNYSSELNVNALELDDSALYLCASSRPQGSGELFFGEGSRLTVL.

The chain recombines TRBV6-6 with TRBJ1-3; D remains ambiguous. The CDR3 loop spans 16 amino acids. Germline lookup yields CDR1 MNHNY and CDR2 SVGAGI (reference sequence). V lost 0 bases to trimming and J lost 0 bases, with 9 bases between them. CDR3 in DNA: TGTGCCAGCAGTTACTCGAATTCGGGCTCTGGAAACACCATATATTTT. It codes for CASSYSNSGSGNTIYF.

The gene calls are TRBV3-1 (or the pseudogene TRBV3-2) and TRBJ1-4, with D tentatively TRBD1 (5 bases). The CDR3 length is 15 residues. Deletions cut 0 bases from V and 13 bases from J, with 18 bases between. CDR1 and CDR2 (germline): LGHDT, YNNKEL (reference sequence). For the CDR3, the DNA is TGTGCCAGCAGCCAAGATAAGGGACGGCCTAGAAGACTGTTTTTT. It specifies CASSQDKGRPRRLFF.

The gene calls are TRBV12-5 and TRBJ2-7, with 8 bases matching TRBD2. The CDR3 contains 14 residues. CDR1 and CDR2 from the germline V gene are LGHNT and FRNRAP. The J segment lost 6 bases and the V segment lost 5 bases, leaving 9 bases of the junction unmatched. The CDR3 loop reads CASGTGSGRSEQYF. The CDR3 DNA reads as TGTGCTAGTGGTACTGGAAGCGGGAGAAGCGAGCAGTACTTC. The full variable domain, rest sourced from reference TRBV12-5 and TRBJ2-7, is DARVTQTPRHKVTEMGQEVTMRCQPILGHNTVFWYRQTMMQGLELLAYFRNRAPLDDSGMPKDRFSAEMPDATLATLKIQPSEPRDSAVYFCASGTGSGRSEQYFGPGTRLTVT.

J is TRBJ1-1 and V is TRBV19, with 9 bases aligning to TRBD1. Germline V gene data show CDR1 as LNHDA and CDR2 as SQIVND (reference sequence). This CDR3 region has 16 residues. Trimming removed 3 bases from V and 4 bases from J; junction bases left unmatched: 9. For the CDR3, the DNA is TGTGCCAGTAGTATTGGTTCGGGACAGGGTAGCACTGAAGCTTTCTTT. Translated, it gives CASSIGSGQGSTEAFF.

CDR3 sequence reads: CSVRDGPYEQYF. DNA of the CDR3: TGCAGCGTTCGGGACGGCCCCTACGAGCAGTACTTC. This sequence joins TRBV29-1 and TRBJ2-7; D may be TRBD1 or TRBD2 (5 bases each). From germline, CDR1 is SQVTM and CDR2 ANQGSEA. The CDR3 contains 12 residues. Trimming stripped 5 bases from V and 2 bases from J, with 10 bases between.

V is TRBV4-2 and J is TRBJ2-7, with 9 bases matching TRBD2. The V segment lost 0 bases and the J segment 6 bases; nucleotides outside the gene matches: 9. Germline V gene data show CDR1 as LGHNA and CDR2 as YNFKEQ. The CDR3 has 16 amino acids. For the CDR3, the DNA is TGTGCCAGCAGCCAAGATCCGGGCGGGAGGGCCTCCGAGCAGTACTTC. It encodes CASSQDPGGRASEQYF.

CDR3 sequence reads: CASSFSKNQPQHF. As DNA, the CDR3 is TGTGCCAGCAGCTTCTCTAAGAATCAGCCCCAGCATTTT. V is TRBV7-6 and J is TRBJ1-5; D unclear. Per the germline V gene, CDR1 is SGHVS and CDR2 is FNYEAQ. Trimming stripped 3 bases from V and 4 bases from J, with 7 bases between. This CDR3 region has 13 residues. The whole variable domain, remainder taken from reference TRBV7-6 and TRBJ1-5, is GAGVSQSPRYKVTKRGQDVALRCDPISGHVSLYWYRQALGQGPEFLTYFNYEAQQDKSGLPNDRFSAERPEGSISTLTIQRTEQRDSAMYRCASSFSKNQPQHFGDGTRLSIL.

This clone turned up a few times. The CDR3 bases are TGTGCCAGCAGTTTAAACAGACAAGAGACCCAGTACTTC. Protein sequence: CASSLNRQETQYF. J is TRBJ2-5 and V is TRBV12-3 or TRBV12-4; D gene uncertain. The V end lost 2 bases, the J end lost 2 bases, and 6 bases lay between the germline ends. The CDR3 contains 13 residues.

J is TRBJ1-1 and V is TRBV7-8; D is unclear. Trimming removed 1 base at V and 3 bases at J, with 3 bases between. Germline V gives CDR1 SGHVS, CDR2 FQNEAQ. The CDR3 runs to 12 residues. CDR3 DNA sequence: TGTGCCAGCAGCTTAGGGTACACTGAAGCTTTCTTT. Encoded protein: CASSLGYTEAFF.

The gene calls are TRBV7-3 and TRBJ1-1; D is uncertain. Trimming stripped 5 bases from V and 1 base from J, with 11 bases between. Germline-derived CDR1 and CDR2 are SGHTA and FQGTGA. The CDR3 consists of 14 residues. DNA of the CDR3: TGTGCCAGCAGCCCCAGGAGTCCGAACACTGAAGCTTTCTTT. Translation gives CASSPRSPNTEAFF.

The chain carries TRBV4-1 and TRBJ2-2, with 9 bases that match TRBD1. The CDR3 has 15 amino acids. Germline trimming cut 8 bases from V and 5 bases from J; bases unmatched to any gene: 9. Germline values: CDR1 MGHRA, CDR2 YSYEKL. CDR3 residues: CASGTGTGMTGELFF. The DNA of the CDR3 is TGCGCCAGCGGGACCGGGACAGGGATGACCGGGGAGCTGTTTTTT.

The J gene is TRBJ2-2, the V gene TRBV24-1, with TRBD1 matching 7 bases. Germline V gene lookup returns CDR1 KGHDR and CDR2 SFDVKD. CDR3 length equals 15 residues. V shed 3 bases, J shed 5 bases, and the junction held 5 bases outside the gene matches. CDR3 sequence: CATSDDRVVTGELFF. As DNA, the CDR3 is TGTGCCACCAGTGATGACAGGGTTGTGACCGGGGAGCTGTTTTTT.

This rearrangement joins TRBV6-5 to TRBJ2-2; 9 nucleotides agree with TRBD1. This CDR3 is 15 amino acids long. The ends lost 5 bases at V and 5 bases at J; junction bases unmatched: 6. The germline V gene has CDR1 MNHEY and CDR2 SVGAGI. In nucleotides, the CDR3 is TGTGCCAGCAGTCCCGCCGGGACAGGGACCGGGGAGCTGTTTTTT. Translated: CASSPAGTGTGELFF.

V and J are TRBV24-1 and TRBJ2-1; 10 bases are shared with TRBD1. In germline, CDR1 is KGHDR, CDR2 SFDVKD. This CDR3 comprises 16 residues. With V trimmed by 1 base and J by 8 bases, 7 bases remained unmatched. The CDR3 DNA reads as TGTGCCACCAGTGATTTTAACAGACAGGGGGCCGATGAGCAGTTCTTC. This sequence encodes CATSDFNRQGADEQFF.

The chain carries TRBV4-2 and TRBJ2-2, with TRBD1 matching over 7 bases. V trimming: 2 bases; J trimming: 0 bases; junction bases outside the gene matches: 0. The germline CDR1 and CDR2 sequences are LGHNA and YNFKEQ. The length of the CDR3 is 15 residues. The CDR3 loop reads CASSQTGANTGELFF. CDR3 bases: TGTGCCAGCAGCCAAACAGGGGCGAACACCGGGGAGCTGTTTTTT.

The chain recombines TRBV6-6 with TRBJ1-2; no definite D call. This CDR3 contains 12 residues. Germline V CDR1 and CDR2: MNHNY, SVGAGI (reference sequence). V lost 6 bases and J lost 3, with 8 bases in between. The CDR3 DNA reads as TGTGCCAGCAGAGTTCTGGACTATGGCTACACCTTC. Its protein product is CASRVLDYGYTF.

The chain employs TRBV27 and TRBJ2-1; 14 bases are shared with TRBD2. Germline assignment: CDR1 MNHEY and CDR2 SMNVEV (reference sequence). The CDR3 is 18 residues long. The junction had 9 bases not matched to a gene; V was cut back by 0 bases and J by 8 bases. CDR3 bases: TGTGCCAGCAGTTTATCGAAGGGACTAGCGGGAGTCGTCGATGAGCAGTTCTTC. Protein product: CASSLSKGLAGVVDEQFF.

This clone was counted a single time. The chain uses TRBV18 and TRBJ1-4, with TRBD1 matching over 8 bases. The CDR3 length is 13 residues. Germline values: CDR1 KGHSH, CDR2 LQKENI. J gave up 7 bases and V 4 bases, and 2 bases lay outside the gene matches. CDR3 DNA sequence: TGTGCCAGCTCACTCGACAGGGGTGAAAAACTGTTTTTT. Its protein is CASSLDRGEKLFF.

A few counts support this clone. The rearrangement links TRBV27 to TRBJ1-2, with a possible D match to TRBD1 (6 bases). The germline V gene encodes CDR1 MNHEY and CDR2 SMNVEV (reference sequence). Trimming removed 4 bases from V and 1 base from J, with 13 bases in between. The CDR3 runs 15 residues. CDR3 region: CASSSGAGVNYGYTF. The CDR3 DNA follows: TGTGCCAGCAGTTCCGGGGCAGGGGTTAACTATGGCTACACCTTC.

The chain joins TRBV7-9 to TRBJ2-7; TRBD2 matches at 9 bases. V shed 1 base and J 3 bases; nucleotides not matched to a gene: 7. The CDR3 runs to 16 residues. CDR1 is SEHNR and CDR2 is FQNEAQ in the germline V gene (reference sequence). The CDR3 DNA reads TGTGCCAGCAGCTTAGGAGGGATAGCGGGAGTCTACGAGCAGTACTTC. It yields the protein CASSLGGIAGVYEQYF.

The CDR3 protein is CASSFGRGHSNEKLFF. In nucleotides, the CDR3 is TGTGCCAGCAGTTTCGGCAGGGGGCATTCTAATGAAAAACTGTTTTTT. The gene calls are TRBV28 and TRBJ1-4, with 8 bases matching TRBD1. The CDR3 consists of 16 residues. Germline lookup yields CDR1 MDHEN and CDR2 SYDVKM. V gave up 3 bases and J gave up 3 bases; unmatched junction bases: 6. Complete variable domain (other parts from reference TRBV28 and TRBJ1-4): DVKVTQSSRYLVKRTGEKVFLECVQDMDHENMFWYRQDPGLGLRLIYFSYDVKMKEKGDIPEGYSVSREKKERFSLILESASTNQTSMYLCASSFGRGHSNEKLFFGSGTQLSVL.

The rearrangement links TRBV14 to TRBJ2-3; TRBD1 might be the D (8 bases). There are 15 residues in the CDR3. Trimming removed 6 bases from V and 1 base from J, with 14 bases in between. From germline, CDR1 is SGHDN and CDR2 FVKESK. The CDR3 is CASRETGGGTDTQYF. The CDR3 region has the DNA TGTGCCAGCAGAGAAACAGGGGGGGGCACAGATACGCAGTATTTT.

The chain joins TRBV15 to TRBJ1-1, with 7 bases aligning to TRBD1. Germline trimming cut 2 bases from V and 4 bases from J; bases unmatched to any gene: 4. The CDR3 runs 14 residues. Per germline, CDR1 LNHNV and CDR2 YYDKDF (reference sequence). CDR3 residues: CATSRRQGSTEAFF. The CDR3 nucleotides read TGTGCCACCAGCAGACGACAGGGAAGCACTGAAGCTTTCTTT.

This chain joins TRBV10-1 and TRBJ1-4; D unresolved. CDR3 length equals 16 residues. Germline assignment: CDR1 WNHNN and CDR2 SYGVQD (reference sequence). V was cut by 7 bases and J by 8 bases, with 23 bases left in between. The CDR3 nucleotides are TGCGCCAGCATCCCAATCCCGTGGGGTCTGGAGGAAAAACTGTTTTTT. It translates to CASIPIPWGLEEKLFF.

V and J are TRBV5-1 and TRBJ2-1; 16 bases are shared with TRBD2. This CDR3 region has 16 residues. Germline-derived CDR1 and CDR2 are SGHRS and YFSETQ. With 9 bases clipped from V and 8 bases from J, the junction kept 11 bases outside the gene matches. The CDR3 is CATSQGLAGGQDEQFF. CDR3 in DNA: TGCGCCACCTCCCAGGGACTAGCGGGAGGGCAGGATGAGCAGTTCTTC.

The V call is TRBV6-5, the J call TRBJ1-3; no clear D. The CDR3 consists of 13 residues. Germline CDR1 MNHEY, CDR2 SVGAGI. CDR3 protein: CAVGGRAGNTIYF. For the CDR3, the DNA is TGTGCAGTCGGAGGGAGGGCTGGAAACACCATATATTTT.

The rearrangement links TRBV20-1 to TRBJ2-7, with D hard to call. This CDR3 is 11 amino acids long. V shed 5 bases and J shed 5 bases, with 10 bases lying between them. Germline-derived CDR1 and CDR2 are DFQATT and SNEGSKA (reference sequence). As DNA, the CDR3 is TGCAGTGCTCTTCTAAGGGACGAGCAGTACTTC. Protein sequence: CSALLRDEQYF.

This clone has just a few counts. The V call is TRBV9, the J call TRBJ2-3, with 9 bases matching TRBD1. Trimming removed 7 bases from V and 6 bases from J; junction bases left unmatched: 6. Per germline, CDR1 SGDLS and CDR2 YYNGEE. This CDR3 region has 13 residues. CDR3 sequence reads: CASRQGTGDTQYF. In DNA, the CDR3 is TGTGCCAGCCGACAGGGGACAGGGGATACGCAGTATTTT.